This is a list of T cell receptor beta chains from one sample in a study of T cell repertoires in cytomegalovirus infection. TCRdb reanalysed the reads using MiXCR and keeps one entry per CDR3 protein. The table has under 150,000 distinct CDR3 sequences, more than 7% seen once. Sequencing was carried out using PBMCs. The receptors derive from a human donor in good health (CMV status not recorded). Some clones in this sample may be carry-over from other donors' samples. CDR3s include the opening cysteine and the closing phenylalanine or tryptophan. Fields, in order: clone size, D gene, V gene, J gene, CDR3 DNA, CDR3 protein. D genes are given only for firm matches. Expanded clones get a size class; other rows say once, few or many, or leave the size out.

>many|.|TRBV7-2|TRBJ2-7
TGTGCCAGCAGCTTACGCGGGACCGAGCAGTACTTC
CASSLRGTEQYF
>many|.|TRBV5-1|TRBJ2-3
TGCGCCAGCAGCCCCACCCTAGCCGTCGATACGCAGTATTTT
CASSPTLAVDTQYF
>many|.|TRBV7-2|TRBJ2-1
TGTGCCAGCAGCTCTGGGTCGGGACTTTACAATGAGCAGTTCTTC
CASSSGSGLYNEQFF
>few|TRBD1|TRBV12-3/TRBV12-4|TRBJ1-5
TGTGCCAGCAGTGCTACCGGGACAGGGAATCAGCCCCAGCATTTT
CASSATGTGNQPQHF
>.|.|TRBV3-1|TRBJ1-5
TGTGCCAGCAGTCAGGGAGGGAAGAGATGGAATCAGCCCCAGCATTTT
CASSQGGKRWNQPQHF
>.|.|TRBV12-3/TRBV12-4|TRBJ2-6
TGTGCCAGCAGCCGCCGGGACACGGCTGTCGTCCTGACTTTC
CASSRRDTAVVLTF
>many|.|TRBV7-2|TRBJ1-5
TGTGCCAGCAGCCCTAGGGGGTCCGATCAGCCCCAGCATTTT
CASSPRGSDQPQHF
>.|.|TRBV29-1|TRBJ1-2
TGCAGCGTTGGGGACATCACTAACTATGGCTACACCTTC
CSVGDITNYGYTF
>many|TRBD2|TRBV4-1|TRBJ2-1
TGCGCCAGCAGCCACGTAGCGGGGGGGCCCCCCTACAATGAGCAGTTCTTC
CASSHVAGGPPYNEQFF
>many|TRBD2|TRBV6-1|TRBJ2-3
TGTGCCAGCAGTACAACCCCTAGCGGCCCCACAGATACGCAGTATTTT
CASSTTPSGPTDTQYF
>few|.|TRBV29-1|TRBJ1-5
TGCAGCGTCGGGGACGGTAGCAATCAGCCCCAGCATTTT
CSVGDGSNQPQHF
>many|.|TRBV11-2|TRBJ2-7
TGTGCCAGCAGCCCCCAGGGGGGCGGACCCTACGAGCAGTACTTC
CASSPQGGGPYEQYF
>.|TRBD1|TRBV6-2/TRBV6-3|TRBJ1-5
TGTGCCAGCAGTCCACAGGGGGCTCAGCCCCAGCATTTT
CASSPQGAQPQHF
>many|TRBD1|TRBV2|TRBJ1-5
TGTGCCAGCAGCCGCGGACAGGGAGATCAGCCCCAGCATTTT
CASSRGQGDQPQHF
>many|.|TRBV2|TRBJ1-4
TGTGCCAGCGAGGATCAAGGAGCCAATGAAAAACTGTTTTTT
CASEDQGANEKLFF
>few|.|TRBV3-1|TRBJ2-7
TGTGCCAGCAGCCAAAGGGTTGGGGAGTGGCAGTACTTC
CASSQRVGEWQYF
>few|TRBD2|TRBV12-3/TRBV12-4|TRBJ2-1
TGTGCCAGCATCCGGACGGGGGGGCTTATGATAAATGAGCAGTTCTTC
CASIRTGGLMINEQFF
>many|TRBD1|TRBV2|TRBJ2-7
TGTGCCAGCAGTGGGCTGTCCTACAGGGGGCTGAACGAGCAGTACTTC
CASSGLSYRGLNEQYF
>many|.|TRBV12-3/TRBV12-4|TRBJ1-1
TGTGCCAGCAGTTTCGGCACTGAAGCTTTCTTT
CASSFGTEAFF
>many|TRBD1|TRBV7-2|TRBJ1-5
TGTGCCAGCAGCCCCAGGACAGGGGTAGGAGGGAGCAATCAGCCCCAGCATTTT
CASSPRTGVGGSNQPQHF
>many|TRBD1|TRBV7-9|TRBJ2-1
TGTGCCAGCAGCTTATCGGCAGGGGGCGCCGTTGGTGAGCAGTTCTTC
CASSLSAGGAVGEQFF
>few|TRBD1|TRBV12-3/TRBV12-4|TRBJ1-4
TGTGCCAGCGTTACAACAGGGGGGGAAAAACTGTTTTTT
CASVTTGGEKLFF
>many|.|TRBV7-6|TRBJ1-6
TGTGCCAGCAGCCGCGGGGGGTATAATTCACCCCTCCACTTT
CASSRGGYNSPLHF
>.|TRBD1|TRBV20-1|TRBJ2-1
TGCAGTGCTAGAATTCCCACCGGGACAGGGAACAATGAGCAGTTCTTC
CSARIPTGTGNNEQFF
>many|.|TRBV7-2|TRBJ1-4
TGTGCCAGCAGCTCTCGAGGGGAAAAACTGTTTTTT
CASSSRGEKLFF
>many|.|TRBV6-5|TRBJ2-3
TGTGCCAGCAGTTACTCGGGGACGGGGACAGATACGCAGTATTTT
CASSYSGTGTDTQYF
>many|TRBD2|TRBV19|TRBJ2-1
TGTGCCAGTAGTATAGATCTTGCGCTAGCGGGGGCCTACAATGAGCAGTTCTTC
CASSIDLALAGAYNEQFF
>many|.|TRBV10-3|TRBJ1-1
TGTGCCATCCGAATGACGTTGGGGGACCTGGGGACTGAAGCTTTCTTT
CAIRMTLGDLGTEAFF
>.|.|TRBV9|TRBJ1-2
TGTGCCAGCAGCCCCCGGGGAAGTTATGGCTACACCTTC
CASSPRGSYGYTF
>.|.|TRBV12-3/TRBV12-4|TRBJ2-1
TGTGCCAGCAGTTTAAGGCAGGAGCAGTTCTTC
CASSLRQEQFF
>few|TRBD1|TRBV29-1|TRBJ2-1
TGCAGCGCAACGATGGGACAGGGGGCTTGGGATGAGCAGTTCTTC
CSATMGQGAWDEQFF
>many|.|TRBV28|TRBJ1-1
TGTGCCAGCAGTTTTGGGGCGTTGAACACTGAAGCTTTCTTT
CASSFGALNTEAFF
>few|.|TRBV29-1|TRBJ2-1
TGCAGCCAGAGAGGTCTCGGAAATGAGCAGTTCTTC
CSQRGLGNEQFF
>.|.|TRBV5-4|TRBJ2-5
TGTGCCAGCAGCTTGGACAGGCAAGAGACCCAGTACTTC
CASSLDRQETQYF
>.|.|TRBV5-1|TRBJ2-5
TGCGCCAGCAGTTATCAGGACGGACAAGAGACCCAGTACTTC
CASSYQDGQETQYF
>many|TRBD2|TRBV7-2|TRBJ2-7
TGTGCCAGCAGCTACGGGGGGTTCGAGCAGTACTTC
CASSYGGFEQYF
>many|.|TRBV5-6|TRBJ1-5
TGTGCCAGCAGCTTTTGGGGGGTCATCAATCAGCCCCAGCATTTT
CASSFWGVINQPQHF
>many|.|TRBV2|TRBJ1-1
TGTGCCAGCAGTAAGGGACGGGAGAACACTGAAGCTTTCTTT
CASSKGRENTEAFF
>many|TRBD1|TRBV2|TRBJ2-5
TGTGCCAGCTGCCTCCGGGACAGGGGAAGGGAGACCCAGTACTTC
CASCLRDRGRETQYF
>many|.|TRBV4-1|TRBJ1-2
TGCGCCAGCAGCCAGAAAGAGGGTAGCGGCTACACCTTC
CASSQKEGSGYTF
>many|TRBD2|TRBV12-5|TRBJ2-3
TGTGCTAGTGGATCGAGCGGGGGGGTCACAGATACGCAGTATTTT
CASGSSGGVTDTQYF
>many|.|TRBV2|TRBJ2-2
TGTGCCAGCAGTGGCCGTGGCTTGAACACCGGGGAGCTGTTTTTT
CASSGRGLNTGELFF
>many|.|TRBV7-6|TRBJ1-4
TGTGCCAGCAGCCTGAGGGGCCCCAAGACTAATGAAAAACTGTTTTTT
CASSLRGPKTNEKLFF
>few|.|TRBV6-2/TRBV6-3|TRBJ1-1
TGTGCCAGCAGAAACTCAGGGCGGCACACTGAAGCTTTCTTT
CASRNSGRHTEAFF
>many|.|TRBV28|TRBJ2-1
TGTGCCAGCAGTACAATGACAGCCCTCATATACAATGAGCAGTTCTTC
CASSTMTALIYNEQFF
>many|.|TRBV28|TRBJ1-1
TGTGCCAGCAGTTATCAAAGGGAAGCTTTCTTT
CASSYQREAFF
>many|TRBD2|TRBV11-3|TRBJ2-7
TGTGCCAGCAGCCAAGGACTAGCGGGGGTGGCCTACGAGCAGTACTTC
CASSQGLAGVAYEQYF
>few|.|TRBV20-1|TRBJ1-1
TGCAGTGCTAGATCGGGGGGGATTGAAGCTTTCTTT
CSARSGGIEAFF
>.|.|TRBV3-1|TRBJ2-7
TGTGCCAGCAGCCAAGCTTTACGAGGGGGGGTCCTCGCCTACGAGCAGTACTTC
CASSQALRGGVLAYEQYF